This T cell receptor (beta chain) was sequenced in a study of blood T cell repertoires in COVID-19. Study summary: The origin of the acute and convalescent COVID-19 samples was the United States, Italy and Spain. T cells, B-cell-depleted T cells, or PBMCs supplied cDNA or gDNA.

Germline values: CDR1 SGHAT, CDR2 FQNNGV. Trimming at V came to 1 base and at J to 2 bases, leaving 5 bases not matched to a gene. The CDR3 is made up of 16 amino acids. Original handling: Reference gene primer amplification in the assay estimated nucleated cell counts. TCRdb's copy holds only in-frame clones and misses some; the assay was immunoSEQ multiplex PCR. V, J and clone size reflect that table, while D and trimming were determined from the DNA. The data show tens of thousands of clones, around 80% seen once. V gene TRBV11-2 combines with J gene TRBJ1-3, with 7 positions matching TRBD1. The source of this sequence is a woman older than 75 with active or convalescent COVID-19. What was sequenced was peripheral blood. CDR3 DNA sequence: TGTGCCAGCAGCTTAGTCCACAGGGGCCCTGGAAACACCATATATTTT. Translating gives CASSLVHRGPGNTIYF. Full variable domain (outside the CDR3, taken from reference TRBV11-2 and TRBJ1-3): EAGVAQSPRYKIIEKRQSVAFWCNPISGHATLYWYQQILGQGPKLLIQFQNNGVVDDSQLPKDRFSAERLKGVDSTLKIQPAKLEDSAVYLCASSLVHRGPGNTIYFGEGSWLTVV.